The T cell receptor (beta chain) described here comes from a study of blood T cell repertoires in COVID-19. Study overall: Sites in the United States, Italy and Spain provided acute and convalescent COVID-19 samples. PBMCs, B-cell-depleted T cells, or T cells were the source of the cDNA or gDNA that made up the material.

In the study's own analysis: Estimates of nucleated cell counts were drawn from the amplification of reference gene primers. Produced via immunoSEQ multiplex PCR; TCRdb's table is partial and in-frame only. V and J calls and clone size are as listed in that table; D and trimming were resolved from the DNA. The sample yields roughly 200,000 clones, approximately 91% seen once. The receptor comes from a man between 40 and 49 years old with acute or convalescent COVID-19. The specimen sequenced was peripheral blood.

The CDR3 is CASSLGGGGYTF. As DNA, the CDR3 is TGTGCCAGCAGCTTAGGAGGAGGCGGCTACACCTTC. The chain uses TRBV7-2 and TRBJ1-2; D uncertain. The CDR3 is 12 amino acids. Trimming shortened V by 1 base and J by 8 bases, and 8 bases separated the two germline ends. The germline gives CDR1 SGHTA, CDR2 FQGNSA.